This T cell receptor beta chain stems from a study of T cell responses to AZD1222 COVID-19 vaccine. Using immunoSEQ multiplex PCR, the repertoire was profiled, and TCRdb retains in-frame clones only, with some absent. The sample carries some 170,000 clones, about 90% recorded once. The CDR3 totals 15 residues. V was shortened by 5 bases and J by 3 bases, with 12 bases between the two germline ends. CDR1 is SGHTS, CDR2 YDEGEE, per germline. This sequence joins TRBV5-8 and TRBJ1-6; perhaps TRBD1 as D (6 bases). The TCR originated in an adult who received the AZD1222 COVID-19 vaccine. Material: peripheral blood, obtained 28 days after the second AZD1222 dose. CDR3 region: CASSPETGYNSPLHF. The CDR3 nucleotides read TGTGCCAGCAGTCCGGAGACAGGCTATAATTCACCCCTCCACTTT.